The 18 T cell receptor beta chains reported below all come from one sample, sequenced in a study of tumour-infiltrating T cells in Burkitt lymphoma. Assay used: immunoSEQ multiplex PCR; TCRdb lists only in-frame clones, some missing. The sample carries 45,000 to 60,000 clones, roughly 31% recorded once. The specimen sequenced was tumor tissue. These receptors all come from a human donor with Burkitt lymphoma.

In this sample, this clone turned up a few times. V is TRBV6-1 and J is TRBJ2-3, with unresolved D. CDR3 size: 14 residues. V was shortened by 0 bases and J by 2 bases, with 6 bases between the two germline ends. Germline V gene sequence: CDR1 MNHNS, CDR2 SASEGT. CDR3 region: CASSEAWYTDTQYF. CDR3 nucleotides: TGTGCCAGCAGTGAAGCATGGTACACAGATACGCAGTATTTT.

This clone appeared a few times. The chain joins TRBV9 to TRBJ2-1; possible D gene TRBD2, 5 bases. The CDR3 is made up of 15 amino acids. Germline values: CDR1 SGDLS, CDR2 YYNGEE. Trimming pared 0 bases from V and 6 bases from J, leaving 13 bases between. CDR3 protein: CASSVAIGRGNEQFF. DNA of the CDR3: TGTGCCAGCAGCGTAGCGATAGGGAGAGGCAATGAGCAGTTCTTC.

This clone was counted between two and nine times. The chain couples TRBV5-1 to TRBJ1-1, with 7 positions matching TRBD1. V shed 3 bases and J 7 bases; nucleotides not matched to a gene: 9. This CDR3 contains 14 residues. From germline, CDR1 is SGHRS and CDR2 YFSETQ. CDR3 region: CASSSKDRAIEAFF. CDR3 nucleotides: TGCGCCAGCAGCTCAAAAGACAGGGCCATTGAAGCTTTCTTT.

J is TRBJ1-2 and V is TRBV21-1. TRBV21-1 is described as a pseudogene. There are 8 residues in the CDR3. In nucleotides, the CDR3 is TGTGGAGCGCTAGGCTACACCTTC. Translating it yields CGALGYTF.

This clone was recorded once. This chain's CDR3 is CASSFSREFDEQFF. The CDR3 DNA sequence: TGTGCCAGCAGCTTCTCCAGGGAATTCGATGAGCAGTTCTTC. The chain is built from TRBV7-9 and TRBJ2-1; maybe TRBD1 (5 bases). V dropped 3 bases and J dropped 8 bases, with 14 bases sitting between them. Germline lookup yields CDR1 SEHNR and CDR2 FQNEAQ (reference sequence). The CDR3 extends over 14 amino acids.

V is TRBV19 and J is TRBJ2-7; D not certain. Germline loops: CDR1 LNHDA, CDR2 SQIVND (reference sequence). Trimming left V 1 base short and J 5 bases short, with 12 bases between. The length of the CDR3 is 14 residues. The CDR3, as DNA: TGTGCCAGTAGTATAGGTAGAGCGTCCGACGAGCAGTACTTC. Translating it yields CASSIGRASDEQYF. Filled out from reference TRBV19 and TRBJ2-7, the complete variable domain reads DGGITQSPKYLFRKEGQNVTLSCEQNLNHDAMYWYRQDPGQGLRLIYYSQIVNDFQKGDIAEGYSVSREKKESFPLTVTSAQKNPTAFYLCASSIGRASDEQYFGPGTRLTVT.

A few counts support this clone. This sequence joins TRBV5-3 and TRBJ2-7; 10 nucleotides align to TRBD1. TRBV5-3 is an ORF, and what it does is uncertain. The CDR3 runs 15 residues. The V and J ends lost 0 bases and 5 bases, in that order; junction bases with no gene match: 5. The CDR3 loop reads CARSLDRTGGHEQYF. The DNA of the CDR3 is TGTGCCAGAAGCTTGGATCGGACAGGGGGGCACGAGCAGTACTTC.

This clone has a handful of counts. This rearrangement joins TRBV2 to TRBJ2-5; D possibly corresponds to TRBD2 (6 bases). The CDR3 is made up of 14 amino acids. V was shortened by 6 bases and J by 1 base, with 12 bases between the two germline ends. CDR1 SNHLY and CDR2 FYNNEI come from the germline V gene. This chain's CDR3 is CASSKRAFQETQYF. Here the CDR3 DNA reads TGTGCCAGCAGCAAGCGGGCATTCCAAGAGACCCAGTACTTC.

This clone was seen more than once but under ten times. This chain links TRBV25-1 with TRBJ1-1; the D gene is possibly TRBD1 (5 bases). Germline CDR1 and CDR2: MGHDK and SYGVNS. V was trimmed by 5 bases and J by 2 bases, leaving 9 bases between them. The CDR3 runs 13 residues. The CDR3 protein is CASSWGINTEAFF. The CDR3 DNA is TGTGCCAGCAGTTGGGGGATAAACACTGAAGCTTTCTTT. The variable domain in full, with the rest retrieved from reference TRBV25-1 and TRBJ1-1, is EADIYQTPRYLVIGTGKKITLECSQTMGHDKMYWYQQDPGMELHLIHYSYGVNSTEKGDLSSESTVSRIRTEHFPLTLESARPSHTSQYLCASSWGINTEAFFGQGTRLTVV.

The chain's CDR3 is CASSFKQGDHEQYF. CDR3 DNA sequence: TGTGCCAGCAGCTTTAAACAGGGGGACCACGAGCAGTACTTC. This sequence joins TRBV5-4 and TRBJ2-7; 8 bases are shared with TRBD1. Trimming removed 2 bases from V and 5 bases from J; junction bases left unmatched: 6. The germline gives CDR1 SGHNT, CDR2 YYREEE (reference sequence). The CDR3 loop spans 14 amino acids.

In this sample, this clone turned up a few times. CDR3 nucleotide sequence: TGTGCCAGCAGTCCAAACCACTATGGCTACACCTTC. It is translated as CASSPNHYGYTF. The rearrangement uses TRBV6-6 and TRBJ1-2; D call uncertain. Trimming cost V 5 bases and J 3 bases, with 7 bases left between them. The V gene's germline CDR1 is MNHNY and CDR2 SVGAGI (reference sequence). The CDR3 runs to 12 residues.

This clone was seen a few times. The chain employs TRBV7-9 and TRBJ1-1; no clear D. The V and J ends lost 7 bases and 1 base respectively, with 7 bases between them. This CDR3 spans 12 amino acids. Germline V gene data show CDR1 as SEHNR and CDR2 as FQNEAQ (reference sequence). CDR3 residues: CASTPGNTEAFF. The CDR3 coding sequence is TGTGCCAGCACGCCTGGGAACACTGAAGCTTTCTTT.

In its sample, this clone was seen a few times. This rearrangement joins TRBV7-9 to TRBJ1-5; D possibly corresponds to TRBD1 (6 bases). The CDR3 contains 14 residues. Per the germline V gene, CDR1 is SEHNR and CDR2 is FQNEAQ (reference sequence). The V and J ends lost 4 bases and 5 bases respectively, with 12 bases between them. This CDR3 is CASSSTGYHQPQHF. The CDR3 region has the DNA TGTGCCAGCAGCTCAACAGGGTACCATCAGCCCCAGCATTTT.

The chain is built from TRBV10-3 and TRBJ2-1, with TRBD2 identical over 11 bases. Trimming removed 6 bases from V and 5 bases from J; junction bases left unmatched: 12. This CDR3 region has 17 residues. The germline V gene has CDR1 ENHRY and CDR2 SYGVKD. CDR3 residues: CAISEHSGLAGNNEQFF. In DNA form, the CDR3 reads TGTGCCATCAGCGAACACTCCGGACTAGCGGGCAACAATGAGCAGTTCTTC.

This clone showed up just a few times. V usage is TRBV2 and J usage is TRBJ1-6; 11 nucleotides match TRBD1. After removal of 4 bases from V and 7 bases from J, the junction contained 3 bases not matched to a gene. CDR1 and CDR2 (germline): SNHLY, FYNNEI. The CDR3 totals 15 residues. The CDR3 reads CASSGTGGKNSPLHF. The CDR3 nucleotides are TGTGCCAGCAGTGGGACAGGGGGCAAGAATTCACCCCTCCACTTT.

The chain joins TRBV27 to TRBJ1-1, with unresolved D. The V end lost 6 bases, the J end lost 1 base, and 15 bases lay between the germline ends. CDR3 size: 15 residues. Germline lookup yields CDR1 MNHEY and CDR2 SMNVEV (reference sequence). The CDR3 DNA is TGTGCCAGCAGCACCGGCCGGGCTGGGAACACTGAAGCTTTCTTT. Its protein product is CASSTGRAGNTEAFF.

This clone turned up a few times. V and J are TRBV11-2 and TRBJ1-2, with TRBD1 identical over 8 bases. Losses at the gene ends were 1 base for V and 5 bases for J; bases not matched to a gene: 9. The CDR3 length is 16 residues. Germline V gene data show CDR1 as SGHAT and CDR2 as FQNNGV. For the CDR3, the DNA is TGTGCCAGCAGCTTAGCTCCAGGGGGCCTTGCTTATGGCTACACCTTC. This codes for CASSLAPGGLAYGYTF.

The V and J genes are TRBV9 and TRBJ1-5, with 7 bases identical to TRBD1. CDR3 length: 14 amino acids. V gave up 4 bases and J gave up 2 bases; unmatched junction bases: 3. Germline CDR1 and CDR2: SGDLS and YYNGEE. The CDR3 spells CASSLTGGNQPQHF. In DNA, the CDR3 is TGTGCCAGCAGCCTTACAGGGGGCAATCAGCCCCAGCATTTT.